The 25 T cell receptor beta chains given below trace back to one sample, sequenced in a study of identical twins. One entry per CDR3 protein, called by TCRdb with MiXCR from the 5' RACE reads. Among about 700,000 distinct CDR3 sequences listed, over 8.5% were seen once. These data also formed part of another study, on yellow fever vaccine responses in identical twins.

What was sequenced was PBMCs. These receptors all come from a woman between 18 and 29 years old in good health.

This clonotype was seen only a few times. The V and J genes are TRBV5-4 and TRBJ1-5; D is unclear. Germline V gene sequence: CDR1 SGHNT, CDR2 YYREEE (reference sequence). Trimming left V 0 bases short and J 3 bases short, with 10 bases between. The CDR3 is made up of 15 amino acids. CDR3 region: CASSLDGWDNQPQHF. The DNA for the CDR3 is TGTGCCAGCAGCTTGGATGGGTGGGACAATCAGCCCCAGCATTTT.

This clonotype was observed a handful of times. The chain has TRBV7-6 and TRBJ2-7; no clear D gene. Germline V gene sequence: CDR1 SGHVS, CDR2 FNYEAQ. Between the trimmed V and J ends, which lost 1 base and 4 bases, there was a span of 8 bases. The CDR3 runs to 13 residues. The CDR3 sequence is CASSLVEFYEQYF. Written as DNA, the CDR3 is TGTGCCAGCAGCTTAGTGGAGTTTTACGAGCAGTACTTC.

This clonotype has ten or more counts. The V call is TRBV12-3 or TRBV12-4, the J call TRBJ2-1; tentative D call: TRBD2 (5 bases). The CDR3 length is 17 residues. V lost 2 bases to trimming and J lost 0 bases, with 14 bases between them. CDR3 sequence: CASSLMLSGPSYNEQFF. The DNA for the CDR3 is TGTGCCAGCAGTTTAATGTTGAGCGGCCCCTCCTACAATGAGCAGTTCTTC.

This clonotype has just a few counts. The chain joins TRBV6-5 to TRBJ2-5; tentatively, D is TRBD1 (6 bases). Trimming removed 2 bases from V and 5 bases from J, with 12 bases in between. The CDR3 covers 14 residues. From germline, CDR1 is MNHEY and CDR2 SVGAGI. CDR3 nucleotides: TGTGCCAGCAGTTACAGGGAGAGGGGGGAGACCCAGTACTTC. Its translation: CASSYRERGETQYF.

This clonotype was counted ten times or more. The chain combines TRBV4-3 with TRBJ1-6; D ambiguous. Germline CDR1 is LGHNA and CDR2 is YSLEER. Trimming cost V 2 bases and J 4 bases, with 9 bases left between them. The CDR3 length is 15 residues. CDR3 loop: CASSQTVPYNSPLHF. In DNA form, the CDR3 reads TGCGCCAGCAGCCAAACAGTCCCTTATAATTCACCCCTCCACTTT.

In the case of this clonotype: Being one base from a much bigger clone, this may be a read error. V is TRBV28 and J is TRBJ2-1, with TRBD1 identical over 7 bases. From germline, CDR1 is MDHEN and CDR2 SYDVKM. The CDR3 length is 11 residues. The trim removed 6 bases at V and 7 bases at J, leaving 0 bases unmatched. In nucleotides, the CDR3 is TGTGCCAGCAGACAGGGGAATGAGCAGTTCTTC. Its translation: CASRQGNEQFF. Complete variable domain (other parts from reference TRBV28 and TRBJ2-1): DVKVTQSSRYLVKRTGEKVFLECVQDMDHENMFWYRQDPGLGLRLIYFSYDVKMKEKGDIPEGYSVSREKKERFSLILESASTNQTSMYLCASRQGNEQFFGPGTRLTVL.

V and J are TRBV24-1 and TRBJ1-1; TRBD1 is a possible D gene (5 bases). The V end lost 5 bases, the J end lost 1 base, and 10 bases lay between the germline ends. CDR1 and CDR2 from the germline V gene are KGHDR and SFDVKD. CDR3 length: 14 residues. The CDR3 reads CATSAGSKNTEAFF. The DNA of the CDR3 is TGTGCCACCAGTGCAGGGTCCAAGAACACTGAAGCTTTCTTT.

This clonotype came up a few times. The V call is TRBV4-3, the J call TRBJ1-1; 8 nucleotides agree with TRBD1. CDR1 is LGHNA and CDR2 is YSLEER in the germline V gene. The CDR3 length is 15 residues. The V segment lost 5 bases and the J segment 11 bases; nucleotides outside the gene matches: 16. CDR3 bases: TGCGCCAGCAGCGAACGGACAGGGTTTGCGGCTGTGGCTTTCTTT. It yields the protein CASSERTGFAAVAFF.

In its sample, this clonotype was seen a few times. The gene calls are TRBV4-3 and TRBJ2-1, with D unresolved. CDR3 length: 14 amino acids. Deletions cut 1 base from V and 4 bases from J, with 8 bases between. Germline V gives CDR1 LGHNA, CDR2 YSLEER. The CDR3 sequence: CASSQGEEYNEQFF. The DNA for the CDR3 is TGCGCCAGCAGCCAAGGAGAGGAGTACAATGAGCAGTTCTTC.

This rearrangement joins TRBV7-2 to TRBJ2-1, with 7 bases identical to TRBD2. V shed 9 bases, J shed 0 bases, and the junction held 2 bases outside the gene matches. The CDR3 runs to 13 residues. Germline lookup yields CDR1 SGHTA and CDR2 FQGNSA. The DNA of the CDR3 is TGTGCCAGAGCGGGAAGCTCCTACAATGAGCAGTTCTTC. Translation: CARAGSSYNEQFF.

V and J are TRBV2 and TRBJ2-1; 8 nucleotides match TRBD2. The CDR3 spans 14 residues. Looked up from germline, CDR1 is SNHLY and CDR2 is FYNNEI. V gave up 8 bases and J gave up 10 bases; unmatched junction bases: 13. In nucleotides, the CDR3 is TGTGCCAGCCCGGCGGGAGGAGGGGTTAGCGAGCAGTTCTTC. Amino acids: CASPAGGGVSEQFF.

The chain has TRBV2 and TRBJ1-2; possible D gene TRBD1, 5 bases. V was trimmed by 7 bases and J by 4 bases, leaving 19 bases between them. Looked up from germline, CDR1 is SNHLY and CDR2 is FYNNEI. This CDR3 has 15 residues. The DNA for the CDR3 is TGTGCCAGCACAGCGGAGAGGGGTCGCGCCTATGGCTACACCTTC. Amino acid sequence: CASTAERGRAYGYTF.

The chain combines TRBV5-1 with TRBJ1-1; D unclear. CDR1 is SGHRS and CDR2 is YFSETQ in the germline V gene. The CDR3 totals 13 residues. Trimming removed 1 base from V and 1 base from J, with 5 bases in between. Here the CDR3 DNA reads TGCGCCAGCAGCTTGATTAGGAACACTGAAGCTTTCTTT. Encoded protein: CASSLIRNTEAFF.

The rearrangement links TRBV10-3 to TRBJ1-6, with 7 nucleotides matching TRBD1. Germline values: CDR1 ENHRY, CDR2 SYGVKD. This CDR3 contains 14 residues. J lost 9 bases, V lost 7 bases, and 9 bases had no gene match. The CDR3, as DNA: TGTGCCATCACCGACAGGGTCTCCAGTTCACCCCTCCACTTT. The encoded protein is CAITDRVSSSPLHF.

The table lists this clonotype with a few counts. This chain uses TRBV4-2 with TRBJ2-7; D is possibly TRBD2 (6 bases). V was trimmed by 3 bases and J by 1 base, leaving 16 bases between them. The CDR3 extends over 16 amino acids. CDR1 LGHNA and CDR2 YNFKEQ come from the germline V gene. The CDR3 reads CASSQTRQSNSYEQYF. The CDR3, as DNA: TGTGCCAGCAGCCAGACTAGACAGTCAAATTCCTACGAGCAGTACTTC.

This clonotype was detected ten times or more. This chain connects TRBV24-1 to TRBJ2-4; possible D gene TRBD2, 5 bases. With 2 bases removed from V and 4 bases from J, the gap between germline ends came to 14 bases. The CDR3 totals 16 residues. Germline V gives CDR1 KGHDR, CDR2 SFDVKD. As DNA, the CDR3 is TGTGCCACCAGTGATTCGGCCGAGGGTGTGAAAAACATTCAGTACTTC. Amino acid sequence: CATSDSAEGVKNIQYF.

V is TRBV3-1 and J is TRBJ2-7; TRBD1 matches at 7 bases. V dropped 4 bases and J dropped 6; count of bases not matched to a gene: 12. Germline V gene data show CDR1 as LGHDT and CDR2 as YNNKEL (reference sequence). This CDR3 is 15 amino acids long. The CDR3 reads CASSPLRQGFSEQYF. For the CDR3, the DNA is TGTGCCAGCAGCCCCCTCCGACAGGGATTCTCCGAGCAGTACTTC.

In this sample, this clonotype turned up a few times. This chain connects TRBV20-1 to TRBJ2-5; 10 bases line up with TRBD2. The V segment lost 4 bases and the J segment 9 bases; nucleotides outside the gene matches: 8. CDR1 is DFQATT, CDR2 SNEGSKA, per germline (reference sequence). The length of the CDR3 is 13 residues. CDR3 sequence: CSATSGTSAAQYF. The CDR3, as DNA: TGCAGTGCTACTTCCGGGACTAGCGCGGCCCAGTACTTC.

This clonotype was seen ten or more times. The chain joins TRBV7-2 to TRBJ1-1; D not resolved. The V end was cut by 2 bases, the J end by 7 bases, with 8 bases between. The CDR3 covers 12 residues. CDR1 is SGHTA and CDR2 is FQGNSA in the germline V gene. The CDR3: CASSLNSLEAFF. CDR3 in DNA: TGTGCCAGCAGCTTAAACTCACTTGAAGCTTTCTTT. The full variable domain, with the rest looked up from reference TRBV7-2 and TRBJ1-1, is GAGVSQSPSNKVTEKGKDVELRCDPISGHTALYWYRQSLGQGLEFLIYFQGNSAPDKSGLPSDRFSAERTGGSVSTLTIQRTQQEDSAVYLCASSLNSLEAFFGQGTRLTVV.

This clonotype was seen a few times. The V and J genes are TRBV3-1 and TRBJ2-7; TRBD1 matches 9 bases. The V and J ends lost 4 bases and 3 bases, in that order; junction bases with no gene match: 7. Germline lookup yields CDR1 LGHDT and CDR2 YNNKEL (reference sequence). This CDR3 is built from 15 residues. CDR3 amino acids: CASSRPGQGVYEQYF. DNA of the CDR3: TGTGCCAGCAGCCGTCCGGGACAGGGTGTCTACGAGCAGTACTTC.

This clonotype was detected a few times. V is TRBV18 and J is TRBJ2-7, with 7 bases aligning to TRBD1. The CDR3 covers 16 residues. CDR1 KGHSH and CDR2 LQKENI come from the germline V gene. V lost 5 bases to trimming and J lost 2 bases; unmatched junction nucleotides: 12. CDR3 region: CASSSIKGQRAYEQYF. CDR3 DNA sequence: TGTGCCAGCTCATCAATAAAGGGACAGAGGGCCTACGAGCAGTACTTC.

The V and J genes are TRBV27 and TRBJ2-1; D perhaps matches TRBD1 (6 bases). Trimming removed 6 bases from V and 4 bases from J, with 16 bases in between. Germline CDR1 MNHEY, CDR2 SMNVEV (reference sequence). The CDR3 totals 15 residues. The CDR3 here is CASSLRGSPYNEQFF. The CDR3 DNA is TGTGCCAGCAGCCTCAGGGGCAGTCCATACAATGAGCAGTTCTTC.

This clonotype was seen many times. One junction end disagrees with the germline gene, perhaps due to a read error. The chain carries TRBV7-9 and TRBJ2-1; no clear D. CDR1 and CDR2 from the germline V gene are SEHNR and FQNEAQ (reference sequence). This CDR3 is built from 12 residues. This CDR3 reads CASSSLNNEQFF. The CDR3 nucleotides read TGCGCCAGCAGCTCACTAAACAATGAGCAGTTCTTC.

This clonotype was counted many times. This chain uses TRBV29-1 with TRBJ2-3, with 13 positions matching TRBD2. The ends lost 4 bases at V and 4 bases at J; junction bases unmatched: 8. Germline V lookup: CDR1 SQVTM, CDR2 ANQGSEA. This CDR3 region has 16 residues. The CDR3 DNA follows: TGCAGCGTTGTGGGACTAGCGGGGCCGGGGGCAGATACGCAGTATTTT. Its translation is CSVVGLAGPGADTQYF.

The chain is built from TRBV4-2 and TRBJ2-2, with no clear D. The CDR3 sequence is 12 residues long. The V end lost 1 base, the J end lost 6 bases, and 3 bases lay between the germline ends. Per the germline V gene, CDR1 is LGHNA and CDR2 is YNFKEQ. The CDR3 region is CASSQAPGELFF. DNA of the CDR3: TGTGCCAGCAGCCAAGCCCCCGGGGAGCTGTTTTTT.